Shown below are 23 T cell receptor beta chains from a single sample sequenced in a study of early T cells in non-severe SARS-CoV-2 infection. TCRdb re-called the 5' RACE reads with MiXCR, one entry per CDR3 protein. The data hold tens of thousands of distinct CDR3 sequences, with 15% observed a single time. Sequencing was performed on whole blood. These receptors all come from an adult who was a healthcare worker with PCR-confirmed SARS-CoV-2 infection or an uninfected control (not recorded which).

J is TRBJ1-6 and V is TRBV28, with D unclear. Germline CDR1 reads MDHEN; CDR2 reads SYDVKM. V was shortened by 6 bases and J by 9 bases, with 9 bases between the two germline ends. The CDR3 spans 12 residues. The CDR3 protein is CASSYSISPLHF. Here the CDR3 DNA reads TGTGCCAGCAGCTATTCCATTTCACCCCTCCACTTT. The whole variable domain, remainder taken from reference TRBV28 and TRBJ1-6, is DVKVTQSSRYLVKRTGEKVFLECVQDMDHENMFWYRQDPGLGLRLIYFSYDVKMKEKGDIPEGYSVSREKKERFSLILESASTNQTSMYLCASSYSISPLHFGNGTRLTVT.

The CDR3 loop is CASSLVVGAEAFF. Written as DNA, the CDR3 is TGTGCCAGCAGCTTAGTTGTTGGGGCTGAAGCTTTCTTT. The rearrangement joins TRBV7-2 to TRBJ1-1; D not certain. This CDR3 is built from 13 residues. Germline assignment: CDR1 SGHTA and CDR2 FQGNSA. V was clipped by 1 base and J by 6 bases, with 9 bases between them.

The chain carries TRBV6-5 and TRBJ1-6, with D perhaps TRBD1 (6 bases). Germline-derived CDR1 and CDR2 are MNHEY and SVGAGI. The CDR3 spans 13 residues. V dropped 6 bases and J dropped 12 bases, with 15 bases sitting between them. CDR3 sequence reads: CASSQYTGLPLHF. The CDR3 region has the DNA TGTGCCAGCAGCCAATATACAGGGCTACCCCTCCACTTT.

The gene calls are TRBV3-1 and TRBJ2-7; 7 nucleotides agree with TRBD2. V was pared by 4 bases and J by 1 base, with 4 bases of the junction left unmatched. Germline V lookup: CDR1 LGHDT, CDR2 YNNKEL (reference sequence). The CDR3 has 14 amino acids. In nucleotides, the CDR3 is TGTGCCAGCAGCCCGGGCGGGAGTTCCTACGAGCAGTACTTC. It codes for CASSPGGSSYEQYF.

This clonotype was observed at least ten times. The gene calls are TRBV7-9 and TRBJ1-5; D ambiguous. There are 12 residues in the CDR3. Between the trimmed V and J ends, which lost 8 bases and 5 bases, there was a span of 10 bases. Germline CDR1 reads SEHNR; CDR2 reads FQNEAQ (reference sequence). The CDR3 loop reads CASSSVDQPQHF. DNA for the CDR3: TGTGCCAGCTCGTCAGTGGATCAGCCCCAGCATTTT.

This clonotype was observed many times. This chain uses TRBV20-1 with TRBJ1-5; D is unresolved. The CDR3 has 14 residues. V gave up 2 bases and J gave up 7 bases, with 15 bases separating them. Germline loops: CDR1 DFQATT, CDR2 SNEGSKA (reference sequence). This CDR3 reads CSARSGNSLQPQHF. The CDR3 DNA reads as TGCAGTGCTAGAAGTGGAAACTCTTTGCAGCCCCAGCATTTT.

This clonotype came up many times. This rearrangement joins TRBV20-1 to TRBJ2-2; TRBD2 matches at 7 bases. CDR3 length equals 13 residues. From germline, CDR1 is DFQATT and CDR2 SNEGSKA (reference sequence). Trimming removed 3 bases from V and 8 bases from J; junction bases left unmatched: 6. The DNA for the CDR3 is TGCAGTGCTAGGCCCCGGGGAGGGGGGGAGCTGTTTTTT. This codes for CSARPRGGGELFF.

This clonotype has only a few counts. The rearrangement uses TRBV29-1 and TRBJ2-5, with unresolved D. This CDR3 has 14 amino acids. CDR1 SQVTM and CDR2 ANQGSEA come from the germline V gene. V lost 1 base, J lost 2 bases, and 11 bases lay in between. Here the CDR3 DNA reads TGCAGCGTTGAAGGACCAGCATCGCAAGAGACCCAGTACTTC. Encoded protein: CSVEGPASQETQYF.

A word on this clonotype: The junction does not match germline at one end; this may be a read error. The CDR3 nucleotides are TGTGCCAGCAGCTCTACCCGGGACCCCTATGAGCAGTACTTC. This translates into CASSSTRDPYEQYF. The V and J genes are TRBV5-5 and TRBJ2-7, with D perhaps given as TRBD1 or TRBD2 (5 bases each). Germline assignment: CDR1 SGHKS and CDR2 YYEKEE (reference sequence). The CDR3 loop spans 14 amino acids. Together with reference TRBV5-5 and TRBJ2-7, the CDR3 gives the full variable domain: DAGVTQSPTHLIKTRGQQVTLRCSPISGHKSVSWYQQVLGQGPQFIFQYYEKEERGRGNFPDRFSARQFPNYSSELNVNALLLGDSALYLCASSSTRDPYEQYFGPGTRLTVT.

This chain joins TRBV3-1 and TRBJ1-1; weak D call: TRBD1 (6 bases). The V and J ends lost 6 bases and 3 bases respectively, with 11 bases between them. CDR1 and CDR2 from the germline V gene are LGHDT and YNNKEL (reference sequence). CDR3 length: 13 amino acids. The CDR3 region has the DNA TGTGCCAGCAGTTTCAACAGGGACACTGAAGCTTTCTTT. Translating gives CASSFNRDTEAFF.

The chain recombines TRBV9 with TRBJ2-7; 11 bases align to TRBD1. This CDR3 is built from 14 residues. Per germline, CDR1 SGDLS and CDR2 YYNGEE. After removal of 3 bases from V and 3 bases from J, the junction contained 2 bases not matched to a gene. The CDR3 DNA is TGTGCCAGCAGCGAGGGGACAGGGGGCTACGAGCAGTACTTC. It codes for CASSEGTGGYEQYF.

The chain links TRBV9 to TRBJ2-2; no clear D. V was cut by 2 bases and J by 6 bases, with 11 bases left in between. Germline V gene data show CDR1 as SGDLS and CDR2 as YYNGEE. This CDR3 contains 14 residues. The CDR3 DNA sequence: TGTGCCAGCAGCGTCCGGCCCCAATCCGGGGAGCTGTTTTTT. Residues: CASSVRPQSGELFF.

This clonotype occurred a few times. The rearrangement joins TRBV2 to TRBJ2-1; no reliable D call. Trimming took off 5 bases at V and 6 bases at J, with 11 bases between the two ends. The CDR3 has 13 amino acids. The germline V gene has CDR1 SNHLY and CDR2 FYNNEI. In nucleotides, the CDR3 is TGTGCCAGCAGTCATGACCCCGGCAATGAGCAGTTCTTC. It encodes CASSHDPGNEQFF.

This clonotype was counted ten times or more. The chain combines TRBV20-1 with TRBJ2-7, with D perhaps TRBD2 (5 bases). This CDR3 contains 14 residues. Trimming stripped 5 bases from V and 0 bases from J, with 14 bases between. From germline, CDR1 is DFQATT and CDR2 SNEGSKA (reference sequence). As DNA, the CDR3 is TGCAGTGCTGTGAGGACTTACAGCTCCTACGAGCAGTACTTC. Its protein is CSAVRTYSSYEQYF.

This chain uses TRBV4-3 with TRBJ1-6, with D possibly TRBD1 on 5 matching bases. Germline CDR1 and CDR2: LGHNA and YSLEER. This CDR3 contains 15 residues. The V end lost 4 bases, the J end lost 8 bases, and 15 bases lay between the germline ends. CDR3 amino acids: CASSPRGLLDSPLHF. CDR3 sequence (DNA): TGCGCCAGCAGCCCCCGGGGCCTATTGGATTCACCCCTCCACTTT.

This chain links TRBV9 with TRBJ2-7; possible D gene TRBD1, 5 bases. The CDR3 length is 14 residues. Trimming removed 0 bases at V and 2 bases at J, with 9 bases between. Germline lookup yields CDR1 SGDLS and CDR2 YYNGEE. For the CDR3, the DNA is TGTGCCAGCAGCGTAGGGGGCGATGCCTACGAGCAGTACTTC. It translates to CASSVGGDAYEQYF.

In its sample, this clonotype was seen a few times. The chain couples TRBV2 to TRBJ1-1; D unresolved. This CDR3 has 11 amino acids. V was shortened by 1 base and J by 5 bases, with 2 bases between the two germline ends. In germline, CDR1 is SNHLY, CDR2 FYNNEI. The CDR3 is CASSEGTEAFF. The CDR3 DNA reads TGTGCCAGCAGTGAAGGGACTGAAGCTTTCTTT.

The chain recombines TRBV18 with TRBJ1-1; tentatively, D is TRBD1 (5 bases). V was shortened by 1 base and J by 4 bases, with 13 bases between the two germline ends. Germline CDR1 reads KGHSH; CDR2 reads LQKENI. This CDR3 has 15 residues. The CDR3 loop is CASSPLQVEGTEAFF. CDR3 coding DNA: TGTGCCAGCTCACCACTACAGGTCGAAGGCACTGAAGCTTTCTTT.

This clonotype turned up a few times. The J gene is TRBJ2-2, the V gene TRBV20-1; D is possibly TRBD2 (5 bases). V was shortened by 3 bases and J by 2 bases, with 10 bases between the two germline ends. In germline, CDR1 is DFQATT, CDR2 SNEGSKA (reference sequence). The CDR3 sequence is 14 residues long. CDR3 sequence (DNA): TGCAGTGCTAGGTTCCGGGATAACACCGGGGAGCTGTTTTTT. It yields the protein CSARFRDNTGELFF.

This clonotype was counted only a few times. The rearrangement links TRBV27 to TRBJ1-4; the D gene is possibly TRBD1 (5 bases). The V gene's germline CDR1 is MNHEY and CDR2 SMNVEV (reference sequence). The CDR3 runs 16 residues. Trimming took off 6 bases at V and 0 bases at J, with 14 bases between the two ends. This CDR3 reads CASRQGVGATNEKLFF. The CDR3 nucleotides read TGTGCCAGCAGACAAGGCGTGGGGGCAACTAATGAAAAACTGTTTTTT.

This clonotype has only a few counts. The rearrangement uses TRBV28 and TRBJ2-5, with D perhaps TRBD1 or TRBD2 (6 bases each). The length of the CDR3 is 13 residues. Trimming took off 8 bases at V and 2 bases at J, with 12 bases between the two ends. Germline loops: CDR1 MDHEN, CDR2 SYDVKM. In DNA, the CDR3 is TGTGCCAGCGGACAAGGGGGGCAAGAGACCCAGTACTTC. This encodes CASGQGGQETQYF.

This clonotype appeared a few times. The chain is built from TRBV7-2 and TRBJ2-5, with 7 bases identical to TRBD1. The germline V gene has CDR1 SGHTA and CDR2 FQGNSA. V lost 4 bases, J lost 5 bases, and 7 bases stayed unmatched. This CDR3 spans 14 amino acids. The CDR3 sequence is CASSWASGGETQYF. Here the CDR3 DNA reads TGTGCCAGCAGCTGGGCCTCAGGGGGTGAGACCCAGTACTTC.

In its sample, this clonotype was seen a few times. The chain combines TRBV6-6 with TRBJ1-1, with 8 bases matching TRBD1. V was pared by 6 bases and J by 3 bases, with 9 bases of the junction left unmatched. CDR1 and CDR2 (germline): MNHNY, SVGAGI (reference sequence). The CDR3 loop spans 15 amino acids. For the CDR3, the DNA is TGTGCCAGCAGCCGGACAGGGTCTCTGGACACTGAAGCTTTCTTT. Amino acids: CASSRTGSLDTEAFF.